This passage covers 20 T cell receptor beta chains from one sample sequenced in a study of T cell clonotyping in hematopoietic cell transplantation. Only in-frame clones appear in the TCRdb table, and some are missing; sequencing was by immunoSEQ multiplex PCR. The data show over 10,000 clones, with just under 85% seen just once and around 5.5% held by the top ten. The sequencing used PBMCs, collected 100 days after allogeneic stem cell transplant. The receptors shown here come from a female patient aged 40-50 years who had an allogeneic stem cell transplant from a related donor, so T cells may come from the graft donor. Some clones in this sample may be carry-over from other donors' samples.

This chain links TRBV27 with TRBJ2-7; D is unresolved. The CDR3 extends over 12 amino acids. Germline V gene lookup returns CDR1 MNHEY and CDR2 SMNVEV (reference sequence). Trimming pared 0 bases from V and 4 bases from J, leaving 4 bases between. This CDR3 is CASSLSGYEQYF. CDR3 sequence (DNA): TGTGCCAGCAGTTTATCGGGATACGAGCAGTACTTC.

The chain uses TRBV11-3 and TRBJ1-1; D gene unclear. The V end was cut by 5 bases, the J end by 3 bases, with 13 bases between. The CDR3 has 14 amino acids. The germline V gene has CDR1 SGHNT and CDR2 YENEEA. The CDR3 is CASSPDGTYTEAFF. CDR3 bases: TGTGCCAGCAGCCCGGACGGAACCTACACTGAAGCTTTCTTT.

This chain links TRBV29-1 with TRBJ2-1; D unclear. The germline CDR1 and CDR2 sequences are SQVTM and ANQGSEA. V was shortened by 4 bases and J by 2 bases, with 6 bases between the two germline ends. This CDR3 spans 12 amino acids. CDR3 amino acids: CSVAPPYNEQFF. DNA for the CDR3: TGCAGCGTTGCGCCCCCCTACAATGAGCAGTTCTTC.

By sample share, this clone is large. The rearrangement uses TRBV19 and TRBJ2-7; the match to TRBD1 covers 7 bases. Germline CDR1 is LNHDA and CDR2 is SQIVND (reference sequence). The V gene end was trimmed by 5 bases and the J gene end by 2 bases; junction bases not matched to a gene: 6. This CDR3 spans 14 amino acids. The CDR3 loop is CASSSSGQAYEQYF. CDR3 in DNA: TGTGCCAGTAGTTCAAGTGGACAGGCCTACGAGCAGTACTTC. The full variable domain, completed using reference TRBV19 and TRBJ2-7, is DGGITQSPKYLFRKEGQNVTLSCEQNLNHDAMYWYRQDPGQGLRLIYYSQIVNDFQKGDIAEGYSVSREKKESFPLTVTSAQKNPTAFYLCASSSSGQAYEQYFGPGTRLTVT.

V is TRBV6-1 and J is TRBJ2-7; no definite D call. The ends were cut back, 2 bases at V and 3 bases at J, with 14 bases in the middle. Germline values: CDR1 MNHNS, CDR2 SASEGT. CDR3 length equals 15 residues. CDR3 in amino acids: CASSESPSAFYEQYF. CDR3 DNA: TGTGCCAGCAGTGAATCCCCTAGTGCTTTCTACGAGCAGTACTTC.

V usage is TRBV5-8 and J usage is TRBJ1-4, with D maybe TRBD1 (5 bases). The CDR3 extends over 14 amino acids. V lost 0 bases and J 6 bases, leaving 9 bases between the germline ends. CDR1 and CDR2 (germline): SGHTS, YDEGEE. The CDR3 is CASSLEGMYEKLFF. CDR3 sequence (DNA): TGTGCCAGCAGCTTGGAGGGGATGTATGAAAAACTGTTTTTT.

This chain links TRBV19 with TRBJ1-1, with D possibly being TRBD1 (5 bases). Germline V gene lookup returns CDR1 LNHDA and CDR2 SQIVND (reference sequence). Trimming left V 5 bases short and J 4 bases short, with 8 bases between. This CDR3 comprises 12 residues. CDR3 in amino acids: CASSWGRTEAFF. CDR3 coding DNA: TGTGCCAGTAGTTGGGGACGCACTGAAGCTTTCTTT.

A word on this clone: Sequence at one end of the junction differs from germline and may be a read error. This chain links TRBV10-3 with TRBJ1-2, with 7 bases fitting TRBD1. The CDR3 sequence is 14 residues long. The germline V gene encodes CDR1 ENHRY and CDR2 SYGVKD. The CDR3 DNA follows: TGTGCCATCAGTGAGGGCGGACAGGTCGATGGCTGCACCTTC. It translates to CAISEGGQVDGCTF.

V and J are TRBV11-2 and TRBJ2-7; tentatively, D is TRBD1 (6 bases). The CDR3 spans 14 residues. CDR1 is SGHAT and CDR2 is FQNNGV in the germline V gene. Trimming took off 3 bases at V and 0 bases at J, with 9 bases between the two ends. The CDR3 loop is CASSLDSSSYEQYF. The CDR3, as DNA: TGTGCCAGCAGCTTGGACAGCTCCTCCTACGAGCAGTACTTC.

The gene calls are TRBV7-2 and TRBJ2-7; D gene unclear. Trimming took 1 base from V and 4 from J, leaving 5 bases between them. Germline V gives CDR1 SGHTA, CDR2 FQGNSA. The CDR3 contains 12 residues. CDR3 sequence (DNA): TGTGCCAGCAGCTTAGGAGCGTACGAGCAGTACTTC. Protein sequence: CASSLGAYEQYF.

The chain joins TRBV7-8 to TRBJ1-5; unclear D gene. The CDR3 runs 14 residues. Germline V CDR1 and CDR2: SGHVS, FQNEAQ. Trimming left V 4 bases short and J 2 bases short, with 9 bases between. The CDR3 DNA sequence: TGTGCCAGCAGCTCCCGGGAAGGCAATCAGCCCCAGCATTTT. As protein: CASSSREGNQPQHF.

The rearrangement links TRBV7-2 to TRBJ1-4, with unresolved D. Germline V gene sequence: CDR1 SGHTA, CDR2 FQGNSA. The CDR3 runs to 12 residues. Deletions cut 2 bases from V and 8 bases from J, with 6 bases between. The chain's CDR3 is CASSLLREKLFF. CDR3 DNA sequence: TGTGCCAGCAGCTTATTAAGGGAAAAACTGTTTTTT.

About this clone itself: The junction departs from germline at one end; a sequencing error may be responsible. The chain combines TRBV6-1 with TRBJ2-1, with 9 bases aligning to TRBD2. The CDR3 has 15 amino acids. From germline, CDR1 is MNHNS and CDR2 SASEGT. CDR3 sequence (DNA): TGTGCCAGCAGCGAAGTAGCGGGGGCAAGCAATGAGCAGTTCTTC. Its translation is CASSEVAGASNEQFF.

J is TRBJ1-6 and V is TRBV9; no definite D call. Trimming took off 0 bases at V and 7 bases at J, with 11 bases between the two ends. Germline V lookup: CDR1 SGDLS, CDR2 YYNGEE. The CDR3 runs to 15 residues. CDR3 bases: TGTGCCAGCAGCGTAGAAGGGCTTGGGAATTCACCCCTCCACTTT. The encoded protein is CASSVEGLGNSPLHF.

This clone was counted only a few times. V gene TRBV10-2 combines with J gene TRBJ1-3; no firm D call. Trimming stripped 3 bases from V and 1 base from J, with 10 bases between. CDR1 is WSHSY and CDR2 is SAAADI in the germline V gene. The CDR3 covers 15 residues. The CDR3 loop is CASSEWSTSGNTIYF. CDR3 DNA sequence: TGCGCCAGCAGTGAATGGTCGACATCTGGAAACACCATATATTTT.

The chain has TRBV13 and TRBJ1-5; weak D call: TRBD1 (5 bases). This CDR3 contains 14 residues. V was clipped by 3 bases and J by 4 bases, with 10 bases between them. The germline V gene has CDR1 PRHDT and CDR2 FYEKMQ (reference sequence). The CDR3 sequence is CASSLRGSNQPQHF. DNA for the CDR3: TGTGCCAGCAGCTTGAGGGGCAGTAATCAGCCCCAGCATTTT. The full variable domain, rest sourced from reference TRBV13 and TRBJ1-5, is AAGVIQSPRHLIKEKRETATLKCYPIPRHDTVYWYQQGPGQDPQFLISFYEKMQSDKGSIPDRFSAQQFSDYHSELNMSSLELGDSALYFCASSLRGSNQPQHFGDGTRLSIL.

This clone is judged large. The J gene is TRBJ1-3, the V gene TRBV10-1, with 7 bases aligning to TRBD1. The V gene's germline CDR1 is WNHNN and CDR2 SYGVQD (reference sequence). The trim removed 0 bases at V and 4 bases at J, leaving 9 bases unmatched. The CDR3 has 17 amino acids. The CDR3 protein is CASSESFSGGLGNTIYF. CDR3 in DNA: TGCGCCAGCAGTGAGTCGTTCTCAGGGGGGCTAGGAAACACCATATATTTT.

Remarks on this clone: Other DNA sequences in the same sample also yield this CDR3. V gene TRBV6-5 combines with J gene TRBJ1-1; D gene unclear. Germline CDR1 is MNHEY and CDR2 is SVGAGI. CDR3 length equals 12 residues. The V and J ends lost 2 bases and 4 bases respectively, with 5 bases between them. DNA for the CDR3: TGTGCCAGCAGTTACGGCGGCACTGAAGCTTTCTTT. This encodes CASSYGGTEAFF.

The V gene is TRBV7-9, the J gene TRBJ2-2; D is unresolved. The CDR3 covers 14 residues. V was cut by 1 base and J by 3 bases, with 6 bases left in between. The V gene's germline CDR1 is SEHNR and CDR2 FQNEAQ (reference sequence). The CDR3 DNA follows: TGTGCCAGCAGCTTAGAATTGGACACCGGGGAGCTGTTTTTT. Its translation: CASSLELDTGELFF.

The gene calls are TRBV27 and TRBJ2-2; D may be TRBD2 (6 bases). In germline, CDR1 is MNHEY, CDR2 SMNVEV (reference sequence). The CDR3 spans 16 residues. V lost 5 bases, J lost 0 bases, and 13 bases lay in between. The CDR3 protein is CASSIFRGSNTGELFF. Written as DNA, the CDR3 is TGTGCCAGCAGTATATTCCGGGGGTCGAACACCGGGGAGCTGTTTTTT.